The next 30 T cell receptor beta chains were all read from a single sample in a study of Tregs in tolerant kidney transplant recipients. Profiled with immunoSEQ multiplex PCR; TCRdb holds only in-frame clones, not every one. The repertoire includes roughly 68,000 clones, around 83% of them detected once, and roughly 4% sits in the top ten. Sequenced input: CD4+ T cells from blood. The receptors derive from a human donor in good health.

This clone counts as medium-sized. The chain couples TRBV4-1 to TRBJ2-5; no firm D call. V lost 4 bases and J 0 bases, leaving 9 bases between the germline ends. CDR1 is MGHRA and CDR2 is YSYEKL in the germline V gene. The CDR3 spans 14 residues. CDR3 bases: TGCGCCAGCAGCCTCCCACGGGACCAAGAGACCCAGTACTTC. As protein: CASSLPRDQETQYF.

This sequence joins TRBV11-3 and TRBJ1-2; a possible D gene is TRBD1 (5 bases). The CDR3 extends over 13 amino acids. Germline CDR1 is SGHNT and CDR2 is YENEEA. V was pared by 5 bases and J by 5 bases, with 12 bases between. The CDR3 nucleotides are TGTGCCAGCAGCCTCCGGGACGGTTATGGCTACACCTTC. Residues: CASSLRDGYGYTF. The variable domain in full, with the rest retrieved from reference TRBV11-3 and TRBJ1-2, is EAGVVQSPRYKIIEKKQPVAFWCNPISGHNTLYWYLQNLGQGPELLIRYENEEAVDDSQLPKDRFSAERLKGVDSTLKIQPAELGDSAVYLCASSLRDGYGYTFGSGTRLTVV.

This chain uses TRBV20-1 with TRBJ1-1; no firm D call. This CDR3 has 11 amino acids. The V gene's germline CDR1 is DFQATT and CDR2 SNEGSKA (reference sequence). The V end lost 2 bases, the J end lost 6 bases, and 7 bases lay between the germline ends. The CDR3 loop is CSARINAEAFF. In DNA form, the CDR3 reads TGCAGTGCTAGAATCAACGCTGAAGCTTTCTTT.

The rearrangement uses TRBV18 and TRBJ2-2; TRBD2 aligns across 10 bases. Germline loops: CDR1 KGHSH, CDR2 LQKENI. The junction had 9 bases not matched to a gene; V was cut back by 6 bases and J by 8 bases. This CDR3 is 15 amino acids long. The CDR3 region is CASSIGLADYGELFF. As DNA, the CDR3 is TGTGCCAGCTCGATAGGACTAGCGGACTATGGGGAGCTGTTTTTT.

This clone was seen once. The chain joins TRBV5-1 to TRBJ1-3; TRBD1 is a possible D gene (5 bases). Trimming took off 4 bases at V and 4 bases at J, with 9 bases between the two ends. The CDR3 is 13 residues long. Germline CDR1 reads SGHRS; CDR2 reads YFSETQ. CDR3 sequence (DNA): TGCGCCAGCAGCACCGACAGAGGAAACACCATATATTTT. Protein sequence: CASSTDRGNTIYF.

V usage is TRBV7-2 and J usage is TRBJ2-1; TRBD2 agrees at 7 bases. Germline V lookup: CDR1 SGHTA, CDR2 FQGNSA. CDR3 length: 16 amino acids. V lost 4 bases and J lost 7; bases outside the gene matches: 13. CDR3 amino acids: CASSWGLTGGSNEQFF. DNA for the CDR3: TGTGCCAGCAGCTGGGGACTAACGGGAGGCTCTAATGAGCAGTTCTTC. Full variable domain (remainder filled in from reference TRBV7-2 and TRBJ2-1): GAGVSQSPSNKVTEKGKDVELRCDPISGHTALYWYRQSLGQGLEFLIYFQGNSAPDKSGLPSDRFSAERTGGSVSTLTIQRTQQEDSAVYLCASSWGLTGGSNEQFFGPGTRLTVL.

This CDR3 is CASSHRTSSSYEQYF. CDR3 bases: TGCGCCAGCAGCCACCGGACGTCGAGCTCCTACGAGCAGTACTTC. The chain couples TRBV4-3 to TRBJ2-7; D unclear. The CDR3 is 15 residues long. V was trimmed by 3 bases and J by 0 bases, leaving 12 bases between them. Looked up from germline, CDR1 is LGHNA and CDR2 is YSLEER.

This chain links TRBV29-1 with TRBJ1-4, with D possibly TRBD1 on 6 matching bases. V was trimmed by 6 bases and J by 8 bases, leaving 16 bases between them. Germline V gives CDR1 SQVTM, CDR2 ANQGSEA. CDR3 length equals 13 residues. CDR3 in amino acids: CSVETGFGEKLFF. CDR3 nucleotide sequence: TGCAGCGTGGAAACAGGGTTCGGCGAAAAACTGTTTTTT. The variable domain in full, with the rest retrieved from reference TRBV29-1 and TRBJ1-4, is SAVISQKPSRDICQRGTSLTIQCQVDSQVTMMFWYRQQPGQSLTLIATANQGSEATYESGFVIDKFPISRPNLTFSTLTVSNMSPEDSSIYLCSVETGFGEKLFFGSGTQLSVL.

This clone occurred once. The gene calls are TRBV4-1 and TRBJ2-5, with D perhaps TRBD2 (7 bases). Germline CDR1 MGHRA, CDR2 YSYEKL. With 1 base removed from V and 4 bases from J, the gap between germline ends came to 13 bases. There are 15 residues in the CDR3. Here the CDR3 DNA reads TGCGCCAGCAGCCAAGGTCCCGGGGGGCCAGAGACCCAGTACTTC. Translation: CASSQGPGGPETQYF.

The chain recombines TRBV18 with TRBJ1-2; 7 bases are shared with TRBD1. V shed 2 bases, J shed 8 bases, and the junction held 8 bases outside the gene matches. In germline, CDR1 is KGHSH, CDR2 LQKENI. This CDR3 contains 14 residues. The CDR3 sequence is CASSPGDSRSGYTF. CDR3 DNA sequence: TGTGCCAGCTCACCAGGGGACAGTAGGTCCGGCTACACCTTC.

This clone occurred a few times. This chain connects TRBV15 to TRBJ1-5; weak D call: TRBD1 (5 bases). Trimming cost V 1 base and J 1 base, with 8 bases left between them. CDR1 is LNHNV, CDR2 YYDKDF, per germline (reference sequence). The CDR3 has 15 residues. CDR3 DNA sequence: TGTGCCACCAGCAGAGCCAGGGCGAGCAATCAGCCCCAGCATTTT. Its protein product is CATSRARASNQPQHF.

The rearrangement links TRBV7-2 to TRBJ1-1, with 10 bases that match TRBD1. This CDR3 comprises 16 residues. V shed 2 bases and J 5 bases; nucleotides not matched to a gene: 8. Germline-derived CDR1 and CDR2 are SGHTA and FQGNSA. The CDR3 sequence is CASSLRDRGRGTEAFF. The CDR3 DNA reads TGTGCCAGCAGCTTAAGAGACAGGGGGCGAGGAACTGAAGCTTTCTTT.

Remarks on this clone: The sample has other DNA sequences that encode this CDR3 too. The J gene is TRBJ2-2, the V gene TRBV2; D is ambiguous. The CDR3 runs 12 residues. Germline V gene data show CDR1 as SNHLY and CDR2 as FYNNEI. With 2 bases removed from V and 6 bases from J, the gap between germline ends came to 4 bases. The CDR3: CASSERAGELFF. CDR3 coding DNA: TGTGCCAGCAGTGAAAGGGCCGGGGAGCTGTTTTTT.

The chain joins TRBV11-2 to TRBJ2-7, with 10 bases fitting TRBD1. This CDR3 comprises 16 residues. V lost 5 bases and J lost 4; bases outside the gene matches: 11. Germline CDR1 is SGHAT and CDR2 is FQNNGV. This chain's CDR3 is CASSITGTGARYEQYF. In DNA, the CDR3 is TGTGCCAGCAGCATAACCGGGACAGGGGCAAGATACGAGCAGTACTTC.

V is TRBV13 and J is TRBJ2-1, with D hard to call. The germline CDR1 and CDR2 sequences are PRHDT and FYEKMQ (reference sequence). The V end lost 5 bases, the J end lost 3 bases, and 20 bases lay between the germline ends. The CDR3 length is 17 residues. CDR3 sequence reads: CASSLVKGMSSYNEQFF. CDR3 DNA sequence: TGTGCCAGCAGCCTGGTCAAGGGAATGTCGAGCTACAATGAGCAGTTCTTC.

CDR3 in DNA: TGTGCCACCAGATGGGGATCCTACGAGCAGTACTTC. Translated: CATRWGSYEQYF. The chain links TRBV10-3 to TRBJ2-7; D remains unclear. Germline CDR1 is ENHRY and CDR2 is SYGVKD. Trimming took 10 bases from V and 1 from J, leaving 11 bases between them. This CDR3 has 12 amino acids.

The chain links TRBV11-3 to TRBJ2-1; D unresolved. Germline V gene lookup returns CDR1 SGHNT and CDR2 YENEEA. V was shortened by 3 bases and J by 3 bases, with 9 bases between the two germline ends. The CDR3 consists of 14 residues. In DNA, the CDR3 is TGTGCCAGCAGCTTGAGTAGTCACTACAATGAGCAGTTCTTC. Protein sequence: CASSLSSHYNEQFF.

This clone is a singleton in its sample. The rearrangement links TRBV7-2 to TRBJ2-1; a possible D gene is TRBD1 (5 bases). There are 16 residues in the CDR3. The germline V gene has CDR1 SGHTA and CDR2 FQGNSA. V lost 6 bases and J 0 bases, leaving 15 bases between the germline ends. The CDR3 region is CASRKGQGISYNEQFF. The DNA of the CDR3 is TGTGCCAGCAGAAAGGGGCAGGGAATCTCCTACAATGAGCAGTTCTTC.

This sequence joins TRBV7-9 and TRBJ1-2; tentatively, D is TRBD1 (5 bases). The CDR3 covers 14 residues. The ends were cut back, 0 bases at V and 2 bases at J, with 7 bases in the middle. Per the germline V gene, CDR1 is SEHNR and CDR2 is FQNEAQ (reference sequence). The CDR3 coding sequence is TGTGCCAGCAGCTTAGCTTGGGGGAACTATGGCTACACCTTC. This translates into CASSLAWGNYGYTF. Looking up the rest from reference TRBV7-9 and TRBJ1-2 gives the full variable domain: DTGVSQNPRHKITKRGQNVTFRCDPISEHNRLYWYRQTLGQGPEFLTYFQNEAQLEKSRLLSDRFSAERPKGSFSTLEIQRTEQGDSAMYLCASSLAWGNYGYTFGSGTRLTVV.

Details on this clone: The junction departs from the called germline gene at one end, perhaps through a read error. The rearrangement links TRBV5-1 to TRBJ1-2; D uncertain. This CDR3 has 15 amino acids. Germline loops: CDR1 SGHRS, CDR2 YFSETQ. CDR3 in DNA: TGCGCCAGCAGCCCCGGCGGTATCAACCAAGGAGGCAGGAGCTTC. It is translated as CASSPGGINQGGRSF.

The chain employs TRBV19 and TRBJ2-3, with D perhaps assigned TRBD1 or TRBD2 (5 bases each). The CDR3 length is 14 residues. The germline CDR1 and CDR2 sequences are LNHDA and SQIVND (reference sequence). V dropped 5 bases and J dropped 14 bases, with 23 bases sitting between them. Here the CDR3 reads CASSLPSGTQSLYF. CDR3 DNA: TGTGCCAGTAGTCTCCCATCCGGGACCCAAAGTCTGTATTTT. Looking up the rest from reference TRBV19 and TRBJ2-3 gives the full variable domain: DGGITQSPKYLFRKEGQNVTLSCEQNLNHDAMYWYRQDPGQGLRLIYYSQIVNDFQKGDIAEGYSVSREKKESFPLTVTSAQKNPTAFYLCASSLPSGTQSLYFGPGTRLTVL.

CDR3 sequence reads: CASNPSGLSTDTQYF. As DNA, the CDR3 is TGTGCCAGCAACCCCAGCGGGCTAAGCACAGATACGCAGTATTTT. The J gene is TRBJ2-3, the V gene TRBV25-1; weak D call: TRBD2 (6 bases). Looked up from germline, CDR1 is MGHDK and CDR2 is SYGVNS. Trimming took off 7 bases at V and 0 bases at J, with 14 bases between the two ends. CDR3 length: 15 amino acids.

The chain uses TRBV6-6 and TRBJ2-1; D unresolved. V lost 6 bases to trimming and J lost 10 bases, with 13 bases between them. CDR3 size: 12 residues. Per germline, CDR1 MNHNY and CDR2 SVGAGI (reference sequence). CDR3: CASSRIPNEQFF. CDR3 in DNA: TGTGCCAGCAGCCGAATACCAAACGAGCAGTTCTTC.

Points on this clone: Other DNA sequences from this sample encode an identical CDR3 as well. The chain is built from TRBV4-2 and TRBJ2-7, with D tentatively TRBD1 (6 bases). The CDR3 sequence is 15 residues long. Germline V gene sequence: CDR1 LGHNA, CDR2 YNFKEQ. V was clipped by 0 bases and J by 0 bases, with 9 bases between them. The CDR3 nucleotides read TGTGCCAGCAGCCAAGATGACAGGAGCTCCTACGAGCAGTACTTC. It is translated as CASSQDDRSSYEQYF.

The chain carries TRBV27 and TRBJ2-1; TRBD2 matches 9 bases. With V trimmed by 7 bases and J by 6 bases, 10 bases remained unmatched. CDR1 is MNHEY and CDR2 is SMNVEV in the germline V gene (reference sequence). The CDR3 sequence is 15 residues long. For the CDR3, the DNA is TGTGCCAGCACGGGGCTTAGCGGGGGCTCCAATGAGCAGTTCTTC. Encoded protein: CASTGLSGGSNEQFF.

This clone occurred once. The chain joins TRBV15 to TRBJ2-3, with TRBD2 matching 7 bases. This CDR3 is built from 15 residues. The V and J ends lost 0 bases and 3 bases, in that order; junction bases with no gene match: 3. Germline CDR1 and CDR2: LNHNV and YYDKDF (reference sequence). CDR3 loop: CATSRDGAGTDTQYF. The CDR3 nucleotides are TGTGCCACCAGCAGAGATGGAGCGGGGACAGATACGCAGTATTTT.

This chain uses TRBV4-2 with TRBJ2-7, with D tentatively TRBD1 or TRBD2 (5 bases each). The germline gives CDR1 LGHNA, CDR2 YNFKEQ. This CDR3 is 15 amino acids long. V lost 0 bases to trimming and J lost 0 bases, with 9 bases between them. The chain's CDR3 is CASSQEGVFSYEQYF. The CDR3 coding sequence is TGTGCCAGCAGCCAAGAGGGGGTTTTCTCCTACGAGCAGTACTTC.

In DNA, the CDR3 is TGTGCCAGCAGCTTAGCGCCGGGTAGCAGGGAGCAGTTCTTC. Its translation is CASSLAPGSREQFF. V and J are TRBV7-9 and TRBJ2-1; D unclear. The CDR3 sequence is 14 residues long. Trimming took off 0 bases at V and 10 bases at J, with 13 bases between the two ends. Germline values: CDR1 SEHNR, CDR2 FQNEAQ (reference sequence).

This chain uses TRBV6-5 with TRBJ2-4; 7 bases match TRBD1. The CDR3 has 14 amino acids. Germline trimming cut 5 bases from V and 9 bases from J; bases unmatched to any gene: 10. CDR1 MNHEY and CDR2 SVGAGI come from the germline V gene. CDR3 DNA sequence: TGTGCCAGCAGTCAAGCCGGGACAGTGGGCATTCAGTACTTC. Its protein is CASSQAGTVGIQYF.

The CDR3 region is CAWSIQGAGDTQYF. The CDR3 region has the DNA TGTGCCTGGAGTATCCAGGGGGCGGGAGATACGCAGTATTTT. The chain uses TRBV30 and TRBJ2-3, with 8 bases matching TRBD1. CDR1 is GTSNPN and CDR2 is SVGIG in the germline V gene (reference sequence). V lost 2 bases, J lost 5 bases, and 6 bases stayed unmatched. The CDR3 spans 14 residues.